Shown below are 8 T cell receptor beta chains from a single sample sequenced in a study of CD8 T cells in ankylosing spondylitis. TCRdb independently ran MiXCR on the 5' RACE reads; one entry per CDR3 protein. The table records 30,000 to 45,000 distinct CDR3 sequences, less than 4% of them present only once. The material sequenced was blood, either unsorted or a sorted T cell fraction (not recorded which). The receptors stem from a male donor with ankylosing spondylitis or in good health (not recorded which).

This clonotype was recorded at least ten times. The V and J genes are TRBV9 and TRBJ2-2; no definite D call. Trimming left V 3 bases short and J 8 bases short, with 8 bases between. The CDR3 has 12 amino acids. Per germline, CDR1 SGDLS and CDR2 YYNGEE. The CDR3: CASSAYMGELFF. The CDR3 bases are TGTGCCAGCAGCGCCTATATGGGGGAGCTGTTTTTT.

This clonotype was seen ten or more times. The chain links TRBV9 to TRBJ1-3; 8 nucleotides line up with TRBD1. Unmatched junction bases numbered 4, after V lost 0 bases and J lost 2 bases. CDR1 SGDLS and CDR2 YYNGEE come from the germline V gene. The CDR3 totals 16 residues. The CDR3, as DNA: TGTGCCAGCAGCGTAGCCCCGGGACAGGCTGGAAACACCATATATTTT. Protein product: CASSVAPGQAGNTIYF.

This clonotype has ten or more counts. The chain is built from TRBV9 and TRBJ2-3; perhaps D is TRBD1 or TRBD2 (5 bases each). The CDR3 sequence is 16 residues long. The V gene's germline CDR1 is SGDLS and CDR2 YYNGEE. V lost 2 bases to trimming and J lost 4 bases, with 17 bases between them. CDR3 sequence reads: CASSVGTGGSADTQYF. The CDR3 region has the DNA TGTGCCAGCAGCGTTGGGACGGGTGGCAGCGCAGATACGCAGTATTTT.

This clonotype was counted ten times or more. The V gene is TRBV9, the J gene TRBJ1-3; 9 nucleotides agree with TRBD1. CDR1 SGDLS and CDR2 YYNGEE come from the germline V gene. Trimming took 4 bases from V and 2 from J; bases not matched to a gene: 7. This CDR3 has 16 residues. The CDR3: CASSPDRGTAGNTIYF. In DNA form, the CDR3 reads TGTGCCAGCAGCCCCGACAGGGGGACTGCTGGAAACACCATATATTTT.

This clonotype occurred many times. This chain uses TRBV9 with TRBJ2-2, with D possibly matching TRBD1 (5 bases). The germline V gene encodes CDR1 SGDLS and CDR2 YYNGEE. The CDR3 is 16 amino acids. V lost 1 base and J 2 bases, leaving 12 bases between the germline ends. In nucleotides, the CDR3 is TGTGCCAGCAGCGTATCAGTGACAGCCAACACCGGGGAGCTGTTTTTT. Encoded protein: CASSVSVTANTGELFF.

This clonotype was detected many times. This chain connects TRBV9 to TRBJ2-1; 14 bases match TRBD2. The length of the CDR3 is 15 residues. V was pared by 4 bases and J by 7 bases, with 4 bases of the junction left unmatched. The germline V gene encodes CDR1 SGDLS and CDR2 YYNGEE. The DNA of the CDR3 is TGTGCCAGCAGCTCGACTAGCGGGGGGGGGAATGAGCAGTTCTTC. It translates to CASSSTSGGGNEQFF.

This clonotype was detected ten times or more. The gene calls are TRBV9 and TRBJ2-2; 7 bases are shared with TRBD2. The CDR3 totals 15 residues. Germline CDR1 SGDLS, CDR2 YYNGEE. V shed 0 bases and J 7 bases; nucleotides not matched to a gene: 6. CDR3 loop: CASSVGAGAVGELFF. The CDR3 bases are TGTGCCAGCAGCGTAGGTGCGGGAGCCGTCGGGGAGCTGTTTTTT.

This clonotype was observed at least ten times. CDR3 in DNA: TGTGCCAGCAGCACACTAGCGCTAAGCACAGATACGCAGTATTTT. This sequence encodes CASSTLALSTDTQYF. The chain couples TRBV9 to TRBJ2-3; 7 bases align to TRBD2. The CDR3 runs 15 residues. Trimming cost V 4 bases and J 0 bases; bases outside gene matches: 5. The germline V gene encodes CDR1 SGDLS and CDR2 YYNGEE.